What follows are 10 T cell receptor beta chains derived from one specimen sequenced in a study of blood T cell repertoires in COVID-19. The data were produced by immunoSEQ multiplex PCR, yet TCRdb's version contains in-frame clones alone and is incomplete. The data hold roughly 92,000 clones, with roughly 89% observed a single time. The sequenced material came from peripheral blood. All receptors derive from a woman at least 80 years old with active or convalescent COVID-19.

To note about this clone: Other DNA sequences within the sample encode an identical CDR3. The CDR3 protein is CASSLSGSSYNEQFF. CDR3 nucleotide sequence: TGCGCCAGCAGCCTTAGCGGGAGCTCCTACAATGAGCAGTTCTTC. The V call is TRBV5-1, the J call TRBJ2-1; 9 nucleotides agree with TRBD2. CDR3 length equals 15 residues. The J segment lost 0 bases and the V segment lost 4 bases, leaving 2 bases of the junction unmatched. Germline V gene data show CDR1 as SGHRS and CDR2 as YFSETQ.

The rearrangement joins TRBV30 to TRBJ1-2; 11 nucleotides line up with TRBD1. After removal of 2 bases from V and 3 bases from J, the junction contained 2 bases not matched to a gene. The CDR3 has 14 residues. The germline V gene encodes CDR1 GTSNPN and CDR2 SVGIG (reference sequence). The CDR3 DNA follows: TGTGCCTGGAGTCGGGACAGGGGGGACTATGGCTACACCTTC. It specifies CAWSRDRGDYGYTF.

The V gene is TRBV27, the J gene TRBJ1-4; TRBD1 is a possible D gene (6 bases). The CDR3 is 12 amino acids. V shed 2 bases and J shed 14 bases, with 12 bases lying between them. Germline CDR1 is MNHEY and CDR2 is SMNVEV (reference sequence). DNA for the CDR3: TGTGCCAGCAGTTTAAGGGGGGGGCCTCTGTTTTTT. It encodes CASSLRGGPLFF.

This chain links TRBV9 with TRBJ1-6; D uncertain. Per germline, CDR1 SGDLS and CDR2 YYNGEE. The CDR3 loop spans 13 amino acids. V shed 0 bases and J shed 9 bases, with 7 bases lying between them. The CDR3 here is CASSVGTPSPLHF. As DNA, the CDR3 is TGTGCCAGCAGCGTAGGGACTCCTTCACCCCTCCACTTT.

The DNA of the CDR3 is TGTGCCAGCAGCTCTCCCCCCAGAGAGACCCAGTACTTC. Its translation: CASSSPPRETQYF. The chain carries TRBV28 and TRBJ2-5; no definite D call. Germline values: CDR1 MDHEN, CDR2 SYDVKM. This CDR3 region has 13 residues. V shed 6 bases and J shed 4 bases, with 12 bases lying between them.

The rearrangement uses TRBV28 and TRBJ2-5; a possible D gene is TRBD1 (6 bases). The ends were cut back, 5 bases at V and 3 bases at J, with 16 bases in the middle. The CDR3 is made up of 15 amino acids. CDR1 is MDHEN, CDR2 SYDVKM, per germline. The CDR3 DNA sequence: TGTGCCAGCAGTGTCTCAGGATCAGGGGAAGAGACCCAGTACTTC. Translation: CASSVSGSGEETQYF.

This chain uses TRBV7-9 with TRBJ1-5; a weak D match, TRBD1 (5 bases). This CDR3 spans 18 amino acids. The V end lost 1 base, the J end lost 7 bases, and 23 bases lay between the germline ends. Looked up from germline, CDR1 is SEHNR and CDR2 is FQNEAQ (reference sequence). The chain's CDR3 is CASSLESRGVPRGQPQHF. CDR3 coding DNA: TGTGCCAGCAGCTTAGAATCCCGGGGAGTCCCCCGGGGGCAGCCCCAGCATTTT.

The chain employs TRBV7-2 and TRBJ2-1; 9 bases agree with TRBD1. J gave up 1 base and V 5 bases, and 3 bases lay outside the gene matches. This CDR3 comprises 15 residues. Germline-derived CDR1 and CDR2 are SGHTA and FQGNSA. The CDR3 DNA reads TGTGCCAGCAGCCCCGACAGGGGGTCCTACAATGAGCAGTTCTTC. Encoded protein: CASSPDRGSYNEQFF.

The V gene is TRBV6-2 or TRBV6-3, the J gene TRBJ2-1; 11 bases are a match to TRBD2. CDR3 size: 18 residues. V lost 2 bases, J lost 0 bases, and 6 bases stayed unmatched. Germline CDR1 and CDR2: MNHEY and SVGEGT. The CDR3 DNA sequence: TGTGCCAGCAGTTACGGGACTAGCGGAATCAGCTCCTACAATGAGCAGTTCTTC. Translation gives CASSYGTSGISSYNEQFF.

A few counts support this clone. This chain uses TRBV24-1 with TRBJ1-5, with a tentative D call TRBD1 (5 bases). The CDR3 is made up of 16 amino acids. Germline V gives CDR1 KGHDR, CDR2 SFDVKD. The germline V and J ends were trimmed by 3 bases and 4 bases, with 15 bases remaining between them. For the CDR3, the DNA is TGTGCCACCAGTGATCGCACTAAGGGGTTTAATCAGCCCCAGCATTTT. It specifies CATSDRTKGFNQPQHF.